This TCR beta chain derives from a study of OX40 agonist ivuxolimab in advanced cancers. In germline, CDR1 is SGHAT, CDR2 FQNNGV. The CDR3 length is 17 residues. This clone was picked up one time. Its matching antigen is unknown. Whole-study findings and limits: Blood T cells, both CD4+ and CD8+, expanded clonally by week 6 at 0.1 to 3.0 mg/kg.

Produced via immunoSEQ multiplex PCR; TCRdb's table is partial and in-frame only. The top ten clones hold 0.15% to 0.2% of a sample with around 92,000 clones, roughly 94% of them seen once. Source: CD4+ or CD8+ T cells sorted from blood, taken in a trial of the OX40 agonist ivuxolimab. The rearrangement joins TRBV11-2 to TRBJ2-7, with D possibly TRBD1 on 8 matching bases. The clonotype originates from an adult with an advanced solid tumor such as melanoma, head and neck, liver or kidney cancer. The CDR3 protein is CATTLQGGTARPYEQYF. DNA of the CDR3: TGTGCAACCACACTACAGGGGGGGACAGCGAGACCCTACGAGCAGTACTTC. Complete variable domain (other parts from reference TRBV11-2 and TRBJ2-7): EAGVAQSPRYKIIEKRQSVAFWCNPISGHATLYWYQQILGQGPKLLIQFQNNGVVDDSQLPKDRFSAERLKGVDSTLKIQPAKLEDSAVYLCATTLQGGTARPYEQYFGPGTRLTVT.